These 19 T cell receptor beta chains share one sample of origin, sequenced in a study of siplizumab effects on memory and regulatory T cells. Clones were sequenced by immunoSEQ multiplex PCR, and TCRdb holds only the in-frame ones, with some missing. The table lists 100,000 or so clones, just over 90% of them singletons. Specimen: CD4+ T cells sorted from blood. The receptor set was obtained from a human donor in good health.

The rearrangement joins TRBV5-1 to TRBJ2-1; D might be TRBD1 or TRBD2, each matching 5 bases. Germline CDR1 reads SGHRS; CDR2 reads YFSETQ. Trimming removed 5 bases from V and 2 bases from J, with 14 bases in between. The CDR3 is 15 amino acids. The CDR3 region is CASRTWDGTYNEQFF. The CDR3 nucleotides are TGCGCCAGCAGAACTTGGGACGGAACCTACAATGAGCAGTTCTTC.

The CDR3 sequence: CASSPGTGFGYEQYF. CDR3 nucleotide sequence: TGTGCCAGCTCACCCGGGACAGGGTTTGGATACGAGCAGTACTTC. V gene TRBV18 combines with J gene TRBJ2-7, with 9 bases aligning to TRBD1. This CDR3 spans 15 amino acids. CDR1 KGHSH and CDR2 LQKENI come from the germline V gene. The V segment lost 3 bases and the J segment 4 bases; nucleotides outside the gene matches: 7.

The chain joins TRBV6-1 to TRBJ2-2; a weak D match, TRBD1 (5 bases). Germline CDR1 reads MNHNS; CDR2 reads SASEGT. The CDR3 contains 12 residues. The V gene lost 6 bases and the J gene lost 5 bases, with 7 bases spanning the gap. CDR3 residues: CASRTATGELFF. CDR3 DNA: TGTGCCAGCAGGACAGCTACCGGGGAGCTGTTTTTT.

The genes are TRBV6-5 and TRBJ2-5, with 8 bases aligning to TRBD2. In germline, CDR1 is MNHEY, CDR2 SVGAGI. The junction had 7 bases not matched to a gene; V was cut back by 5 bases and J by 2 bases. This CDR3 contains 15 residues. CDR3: CASSIAGRGQETQYF. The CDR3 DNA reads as TGTGCCAGCAGTATAGCGGGACGGGGTCAAGAGACCCAGTACTTC.

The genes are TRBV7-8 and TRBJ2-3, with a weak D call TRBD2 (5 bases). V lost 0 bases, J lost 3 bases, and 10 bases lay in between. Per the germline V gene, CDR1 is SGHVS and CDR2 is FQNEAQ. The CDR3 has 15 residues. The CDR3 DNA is TGTGCCAGCAGCTTAGCGGGAGTAGCGACAGATACGCAGTATTTT. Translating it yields CASSLAGVATDTQYF.

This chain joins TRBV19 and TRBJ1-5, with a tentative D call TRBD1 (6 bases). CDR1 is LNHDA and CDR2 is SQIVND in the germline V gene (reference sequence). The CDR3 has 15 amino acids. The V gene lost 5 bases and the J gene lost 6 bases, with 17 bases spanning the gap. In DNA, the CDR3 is TGTGCCAGTAGTGTAGGGGGGCGAGGTCCTCAGCCCCAGCATTTT. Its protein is CASSVGGRGPQPQHF.

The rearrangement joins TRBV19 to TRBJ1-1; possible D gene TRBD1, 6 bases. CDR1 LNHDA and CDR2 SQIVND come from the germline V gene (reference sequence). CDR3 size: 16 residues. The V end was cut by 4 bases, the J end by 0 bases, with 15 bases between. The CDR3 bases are TGTGCCAGTAGTACCAGACAGGCGGGAATGAACACTGAAGCTTTCTTT. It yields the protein CASSTRQAGMNTEAFF.

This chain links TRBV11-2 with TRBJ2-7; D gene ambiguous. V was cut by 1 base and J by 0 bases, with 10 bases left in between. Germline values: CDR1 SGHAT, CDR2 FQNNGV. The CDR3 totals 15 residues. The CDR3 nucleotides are TGTGCCAGCAGCTTAGTGGCGCATAACTCCTACGAGCAGTACTTC. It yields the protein CASSLVAHNSYEQYF.

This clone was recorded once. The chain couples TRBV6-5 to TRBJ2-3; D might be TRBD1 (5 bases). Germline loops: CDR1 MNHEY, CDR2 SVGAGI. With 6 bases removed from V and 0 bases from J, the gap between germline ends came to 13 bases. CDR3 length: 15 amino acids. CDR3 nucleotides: TGTGCCAGCAGCAAATCAGGGTCTAGCACAGATACGCAGTATTTT. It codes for CASSKSGSSTDTQYF.

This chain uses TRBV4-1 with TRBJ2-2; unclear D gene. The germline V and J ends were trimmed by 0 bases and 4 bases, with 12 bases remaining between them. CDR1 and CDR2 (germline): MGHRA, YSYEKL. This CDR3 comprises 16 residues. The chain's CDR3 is CASSQDGRPGTGELFF. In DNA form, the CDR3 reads TGCGCCAGCAGCCAAGATGGGCGCCCAGGCACCGGGGAGCTGTTTTTT.

CDR3 region: CASSEEGPSSGNTIYF. CDR3 nucleotides: TGTGCCAGCAGTGAGGAGGGGCCTAGCTCTGGAAACACCATATATTTT. V is TRBV2 and J is TRBJ1-3; D is perhaps TRBD1 (5 bases). Germline lookup yields CDR1 SNHLY and CDR2 FYNNEI. The V end lost 3 bases, the J end lost 0 bases, and 12 bases lay between the germline ends. CDR3 length: 16 amino acids.

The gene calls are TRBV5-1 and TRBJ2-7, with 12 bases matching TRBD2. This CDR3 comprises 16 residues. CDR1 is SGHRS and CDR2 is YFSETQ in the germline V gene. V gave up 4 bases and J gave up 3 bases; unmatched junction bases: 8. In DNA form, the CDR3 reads TGCGCCAGCAGCGGTAAGACTAGCGGGAGCGGCTACGAGCAGTACTTC. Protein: CASSGKTSGSGYEQYF.

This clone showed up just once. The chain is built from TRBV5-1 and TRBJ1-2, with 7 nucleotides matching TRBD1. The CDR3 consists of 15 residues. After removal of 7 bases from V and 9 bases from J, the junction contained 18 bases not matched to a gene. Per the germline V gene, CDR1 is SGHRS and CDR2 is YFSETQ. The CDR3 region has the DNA TGCGCCAGCGCCGACGAGCGACAGGGTCGTTACAGCTACACCTTC. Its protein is CASADERQGRYSYTF.

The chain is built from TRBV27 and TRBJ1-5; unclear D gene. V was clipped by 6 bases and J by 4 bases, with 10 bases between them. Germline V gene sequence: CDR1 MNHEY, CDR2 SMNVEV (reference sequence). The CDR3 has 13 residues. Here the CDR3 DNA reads TGTGCCAGCAGGGACGGCCGTAATCAGCCCCAGCATTTT. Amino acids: CASRDGRNQPQHF.

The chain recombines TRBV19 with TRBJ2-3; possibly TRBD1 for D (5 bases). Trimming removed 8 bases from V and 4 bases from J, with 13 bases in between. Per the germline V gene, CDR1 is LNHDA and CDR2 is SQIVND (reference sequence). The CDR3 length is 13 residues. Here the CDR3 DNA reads TGTGCCAGTTCCGTAGCAGGGCCAGATACGCAGTATTTT. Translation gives CASSVAGPDTQYF.

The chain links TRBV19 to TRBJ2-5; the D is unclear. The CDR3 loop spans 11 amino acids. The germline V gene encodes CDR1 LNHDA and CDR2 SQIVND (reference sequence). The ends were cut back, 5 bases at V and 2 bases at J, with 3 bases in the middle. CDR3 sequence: CASSAQETQYF. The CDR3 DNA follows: TGTGCCAGTAGTGCTCAAGAGACCCAGTACTTC. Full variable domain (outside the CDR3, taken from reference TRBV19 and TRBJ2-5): DGGITQSPKYLFRKEGQNVTLSCEQNLNHDAMYWYRQDPGQGLRLIYYSQIVNDFQKGDIAEGYSVSREKKESFPLTVTSAQKNPTAFYLCASSAQETQYFGPGTRLLVL.

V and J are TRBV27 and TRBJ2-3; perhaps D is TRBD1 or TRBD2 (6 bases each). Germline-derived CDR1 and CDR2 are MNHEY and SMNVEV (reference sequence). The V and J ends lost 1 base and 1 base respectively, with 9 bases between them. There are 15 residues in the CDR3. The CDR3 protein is CASSLWGAGTDTQYF. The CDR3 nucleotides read TGTGCCAGCAGTTTATGGGGGGCAGGCACAGATACGCAGTATTTT.

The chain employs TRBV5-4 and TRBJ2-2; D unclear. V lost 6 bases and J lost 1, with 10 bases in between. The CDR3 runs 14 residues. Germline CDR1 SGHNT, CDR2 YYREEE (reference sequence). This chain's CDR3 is CASTPRQNTGELFF. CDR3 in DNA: TGTGCCAGCACCCCCCGACAGAACACCGGGGAGCTGTTTTTT. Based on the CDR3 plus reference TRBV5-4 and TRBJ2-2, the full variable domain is ETGVTQSPTHLIKTRGQQVTLRCSSQSGHNTVSWYQQALGQGPQFIFQYYREEENGRGNFPPRFSGLQFPNYSSELNVNALELDDSALYLCASTPRQNTGELFFGEGSRLTVL.

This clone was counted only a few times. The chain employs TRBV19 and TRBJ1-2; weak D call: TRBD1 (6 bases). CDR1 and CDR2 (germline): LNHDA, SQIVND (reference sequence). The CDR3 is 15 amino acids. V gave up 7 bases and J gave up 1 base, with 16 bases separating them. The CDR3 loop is CASKEGDYVNYGYTF. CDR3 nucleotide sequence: TGTGCCAGTAAGGAGGGGGATTATGTTAACTATGGCTACACCTTC.